This TCR beta chain was captured by sequencing in a study of pediatric ulcerative colitis (dated by TCRdb to between 2018 and 2020). Describing the broader study: Pancolitis was present in roughly seven ulcerative colitis patients and left-sided colitis in two, and histology consistent with ulcerative colitis was found in all of these patients. From about ten newly diagnosed, treatment-naive pediatric ulcerative colitis patients and a few non-IBD control children, paired blood and rectal samples were collected. Using the Pediatric Ulcerative Colitis Activity Index, two patients were classed as having mild disease, four as having moderate disease and three as having acute severe colitis. Study-wide conclusions, independent of this receptor: For technical reasons, blood samples from two patients gave substantially fewer templates, and these samples were excluded from the blood-rectal overlap analysis. Significantly higher autologous blood-rectal clonal overlap was found in ulcerative colitis patients than in controls, which suggested increased T cell trafficking to inflamed tissue. A couple of rectal CDR3 clonotypes were present in all ulcerative colitis patients and in none of the controls. Only a handful of individuals were included in the healthy control group, which was small. Controls, mild-moderate and acute severe colitis patients were separated by rectal repertoire features, and reduced rectal diversity due to clonal expansions was observed in acute severe colitis. Because repertoires were derived from total lymphocyte DNA, patterns in rare subsets such as regulatory T cells may not have been reflected.

The germline V gene provides CDR1 SGHVS and CDR2 FQNEAQ. At the junction V is shortened by 0 bases and J by 4 bases, with 12 bases in between. From cysteine to phenylalanine, the CDR3 is 15 amino acids long. CDR3 DNA only is kept here, 45 bases in frame from base 1. About this clone itself: The target of this receptor is not known. Qualities for individual bases were not recorded, and no much larger clone is one base off.

Using the immunoSEQ TRB Survey service, rearranged CDR3 beta regions were amplified from genomic DNA with multiplex V and J primers. To keep sequencing depth equal across samples, survey-level depth of up to 500,000 reads per sample was applied. Libraries were purified, pooled and sequenced on Illumina technology. Processing in the source paper ran as follows. Productive clonality, sample overlap, pairwise scatters, CDR3 beta length, V/D/J gene usage and productiveness were assessed with immunoSEQ online tools. Calculated diversity was defined as the number of unique rearrangements divided by total templates times 100, and Shannon and Simpson indices were additionally computed. Z-score normalized data were analyzed by principal component analysis with the R prcomp function and the ggbiplot package. Morisita's index was used to quantify blood-rectal clonal overlap within each subject. In its TCRdb copy, this immuneACCESS table keeps in-frame sequences only and misses some clones. Where compared with another copy, unresolved V genes explain less than half of these, and the others have no known cause. The DNA gave D and trimming, while V, J and clone size come from that table. Here the sample has 25,000 to 35,000 clones; around 80% occur a single time. Over 3.5% of the sample is taken by the ten largest.

Ulcerative colitis patients had received no immunosuppressive medication before the diagnostic colonoscopy. A blood sample was obtained concurrently with the colonoscopy. The Wizard kit (Promega) was used to extract genomic DNA from the blood and intestinal samples. The sample taken for sequencing was blood. This chain joins TRBV7-8 to TRBJ2-5; D gene: possibly TRBD1, on 5 matching bases. The receptor was isolated from a boy under 18 with severe ulcerative colitis. The CDR3 region has the sequence CASSLATVQGETQYF. The nucleotide sequence reads as follows: TGTGCCAGCAGCTTAGCTACTGTCCAGGGAGAGACCCAGTACTTC.